These T cell receptor beta chains were read from a single sample in a study of blood T cells in healthy people across ages. MiXCR, applied by TCRdb to the 5' RACE reads, yields one record per CDR3 protein. The table includes some 550,000 distinct CDR3 sequences, less than 60% detected once. The sample consisted of blood. Source of these receptors: a man at least 80 years old in good health. The CDR3 runs from the conserved cysteine through the conserved F or W. Fields, in order: CDR3 length, clone size, D gene, V gene, J gene, CDR3 protein, CDR3 DNA. A D gene is named only where the DNA matches it firmly. Expanded clones get a size class; other rows say once, few or many, or leave the size out.

>15|few|-|TRBV4-3|TRBJ1-4
CASSQGPGSNEKLFF
TGCGCCAGCAGCCAAGGCCCGGGTTCTAATGAAAAACTGTTTTTT
>13|few|TRBD2|TRBV12-3/TRBV12-4|TRBJ2-5
CASSFLGGETQYF
TGTGCCAGCAGTTTTTTGGGAGGGGAGACCCAGTACTTC
>16|few|-|TRBV7-2|TRBJ2-1
CASSLGPGAGYNEQFF
TGTGCCAGCAGCTTGGGACCAGGAGCGGGCTACAATGAGCAGTTCTTC
>13|-|-|TRBV20-1|TRBJ1-2
CSVPDRDNYGYTF
TGCAGTGTCCCGGACAGAGATAACTATGGCTACACCTTC
>14|many|-|TRBV7-9|TRBJ1-2
CASSLADLAHGYTF
TGTGCCAGCAGCTTAGCGGACCTGGCTCATGGCTACACCTTC
>15|few|TRBD2|TRBV29-1|TRBJ2-1
CSVGTSGSSYNEQFF
TGCAGCGTGGGGACTAGCGGGAGTTCCTACAATGAGCAGTTCTTC
>15|-|-|TRBV4-3|TRBJ1-5
CASSQGVGGNQPQHF
TGCGCCAGCAGCCAAGGCGTAGGGGGTAATCAGCCCCAGCATTTT
>14|once|-|TRBV10-3|TRBJ2-1
CAIRDLERYNEQFF
TGTGCCATCAGGGATCTGGAGCGCTACAATGAGCAGTTCTTC
>15|-|TRBD2|TRBV3-1|TRBJ2-7
CASSTTPSGSYEQYF
TGTGCCAGCAGCACAACGCCTAGCGGGTCCTACGAGCAGTACTTC
>14|few|-|TRBV7-2|TRBJ1-4
CASSPGRTNEKLFF
TGTGCCAGCAGCCCCGGCAGGACTAATGAAAAACTGTTTTTT
>11|few|-|TRBV11-2|TRBJ2-1
CASSFGLEQFF
TGTGCCAGCAGCTTTGGGTTGGAGCAGTTCTTC
>11|-|-|TRBV10-3|TRBJ1-6
CAISEGYPLHF
TGTGCCATCAGTGAAGGTTACCCCCTCCACTTT
>17|few|TRBD2|TRBV6-5|TRBJ2-3
CASSYSPGLATPMTQYF
TGTGCCAGCAGTTACTCTCCGGGACTAGCCACTCCGATGACGCAGTATTTT
>14|-|-|TRBV12-3/TRBV12-4|TRBJ2-5
CASSPMTGQETQYF
TGTGCCAGCAGTCCAATGACAGGACAAGAGACCCAGTACTTC
>13|-|-|TRBV20-1|TRBJ2-1
CSARGWGYNEQFF
TGCAGTGCTAGAGGCTGGGGATACAATGAGCAGTTCTTC
>12|-|-|TRBV30|TRBJ1-4
CAWSATNEKLFF
TGTGCCTGGAGTGCAACTAATGAAAAACTGTTTTTT
>16|-|TRBD2|TRBV6-5|TRBJ2-3
CASSRRLAGFTDTQYF
TGTGCCAGCAGTCGTCGACTAGCGGGGTTCACAGATACGCAGTATTTT
>16|-|-|TRBV28|TRBJ2-1
CASSELALSSYNEQFF
TGTGCCAGCAGCGAACTAGCATTAAGCTCCTACAATGAGCAGTTCTTC